This TCR beta chain was recorded in a study of T cell changes during pregnancy in multiple sclerosis. Clones were read by immunoSEQ multiplex PCR, and TCRdb kept only the in-frame ones, dropping some. The table includes tens of thousands of clones, roughly 89% detected once. The CDR3 totals 15 residues. In germline, CDR1 is MDHEN, CDR2 SYDVKM. With V trimmed by 5 bases and J by 2 bases, 6 bases remained unmatched. This sequence joins TRBV28 and TRBJ2-7; 10 bases match TRBD2. This specimen consisted of CD4+ T cells from peripheral blood mononuclear cells, obtained in the first trimester of pregnancy. The source of this sequence is a female donor with multiple sclerosis, enrolled in a pregnancy study. This CDR3 reads CASSPSGTSAYEQYF. For the CDR3, the DNA is TGTGCCAGCAGTCCCTCAGGGACTAGCGCCTACGAGCAGTACTTC.